These 12 T cell receptor beta chains originate from one sample sequenced in a study of regulatory T cells in long-lasting Graves disease. Arm-PCR with iRepertoire HTBI primers amplified the CDR3 regions for these TCR beta libraries. TCRdb ran MiXCR on the multiplex PCR reads and lists one entry per CDR3 protein. The sample records some 350,000 distinct CDR3 sequences, around 15% being singletons. Time point in this sample: newly diagnosed GD, antithyroid drugs for less than 3 months. Scientists built the TCR library using RNA that was extracted from PBMCs. The same data also went into a second study, on T cells in Graves' hyperthyroidism and ophthalmopathy.

Sequencing was performed on peripheral blood mononuclear cells (PBMCs), taken at new diagnosis, from a patient treated with antithyroid drugs. These receptors all stem from a woman aged 18-35 years with Graves disease.

Comment on this clonotype: One base away lies a much larger clone, so this may be a sequencing read error. This rearrangement joins TRBV29-1 to TRBJ2-7; no definite D call. From germline, CDR1 is SQVTM and CDR2 ANQGSEA. This CDR3 is built from 12 residues. V gave up 4 bases and J gave up 6 bases, with 13 bases separating them. In DNA, the CDR3 is TGCAGCGTTGTGGCCGGGCCATGCGAGCAGTACTTC. Translating gives CSVVAGPCEQYF.

This clonotype has a count of ten or more. The J gene is TRBJ2-3, the V gene TRBV27, with 10 bases aligning to TRBD2. The CDR3 spans 16 residues. V dropped 3 bases and J dropped 1; count of bases not matched to a gene: 4. Germline CDR1 reads MNHEY; CDR2 reads SMNVEV (reference sequence). CDR3 DNA sequence: TGTGCCAGCAGTTTCCCTAGCGGGAGCGGCACAGATACGCAGTATTTT. It encodes CASSFPSGSGTDTQYF.

The table lists this clonotype with many counts. The chain combines TRBV6-2 or TRBV6-3 with TRBJ2-1; 15 nucleotides agree with TRBD2. CDR3 length: 20 residues. CDR1 MNHEY and CDR2 SVGEGT come from the germline V gene. Trimming at V came to 4 bases and at J to 3 bases, leaving 13 bases not matched to a gene. The CDR3 DNA reads as TGTGCCAGCAGTTCGGGGGGACTAGCGGGAGGTGTCCCACGCTACAATGAGCAGTTCTTC. It encodes CASSSGGLAGGVPRYNEQFF.

The chain uses TRBV15 and TRBJ2-3; the D gene is possibly TRBD2 (6 bases). Trimming pared 3 bases from V and 10 bases from J, leaving 17 bases between. Per the germline V gene, CDR1 is LNHNV and CDR2 is YYDKDF (reference sequence). The CDR3 totals 14 residues. CDR3 bases: TGTGCCACCAGCAGCCCCCAACCCGGGAGCGCGCAGTATTTT. Translating gives CATSSPQPGSAQYF.

This clonotype was recorded at least ten times. The chain joins TRBV2 to TRBJ1-5; D not resolved. This CDR3 is built from 13 residues. The germline V gene encodes CDR1 SNHLY and CDR2 FYNNEI. V was cut by 6 bases and J by 8 bases, with 14 bases left in between. The CDR3 region is CASSDEAAEPQHF. Here the CDR3 DNA reads TGTGCCAGCAGCGACGAGGCCGCCGAGCCCCAGCATTTT.

The sample holds many counts of this clonotype. The chain employs TRBV6-1 and TRBJ1-2; D is unresolved. CDR1 is MNHNS, CDR2 SASEGT, per germline. The CDR3 runs 14 residues. V lost 1 base and J 8 bases, leaving 14 bases between the germline ends. As DNA, the CDR3 is TGTGCCAGCAGTGAAGAACACGGTCCTAGGGGCTACACCTTC. It translates to CASSEEHGPRGYTF.

This clonotype occurred many times. The chain has TRBV2 and TRBJ2-1, with 12 bases lining up with TRBD2. Trimming at V came to 4 bases and at J to 6 bases, leaving 4 bases not matched to a gene. In germline, CDR1 is SNHLY, CDR2 FYNNEI. The CDR3 length is 15 residues. Here the CDR3 reads CASSGTSGVLNEQFF. Written as DNA, the CDR3 is TGTGCCAGCAGTGGGACTAGCGGGGTACTCAATGAGCAGTTCTTC.

The genes are TRBV2 and TRBJ2-1; D is possibly TRBD1 or TRBD2 (6 bases each). Trimming took 3 bases from V and 5 from J, leaving 14 bases between them. The CDR3 extends over 15 amino acids. Germline CDR1 SNHLY, CDR2 FYNNEI. The CDR3 DNA sequence: TGTGCCAGCAGTGACCAGGGGAGGTCGGACAATGAGCAGTTCTTC. Residues: CASSDQGRSDNEQFF.

This clonotype was seen many times. The chain combines TRBV7-6 with TRBJ2-7; 7 bases line up with TRBD1. Germline V gives CDR1 SGHVS, CDR2 FNYEAQ. The CDR3 is 15 residues long. J lost 2 bases, V lost 2 bases, and 6 bases had no gene match. CDR3 sequence (DNA): TGTGCCAGCAGCTTAACCGGACAGGCTACCTACGAGCAGTACTTC. The encoded protein is CASSLTGQATYEQYF.

This clonotype was observed many times. The gene calls are TRBV7-6 and TRBJ1-1; the match to TRBD1 covers 12 bases. Losses at the gene ends were 3 bases for V and 6 bases for J; bases not matched to a gene: 2. Germline loops: CDR1 SGHVS, CDR2 FNYEAQ. This CDR3 spans 14 amino acids. CDR3 loop: CASSFGTGGAEAFF. The CDR3, as DNA: TGTGCCAGCAGCTTCGGGACAGGGGGCGCTGAAGCTTTCTTT.

As concerns this clonotype: A far larger clone is one nucleotide away, so this likely arose from a read error. The chain has TRBV7-6 and TRBJ1-1; a possible D gene is TRBD1 (5 bases). The CDR3 is 13 amino acids. Trimming stripped 4 bases from V and 1 base from J, with 7 bases between. Per the germline V gene, CDR1 is SGHVS and CDR2 is FNYEAQ. CDR3 protein: CASSSGANTEAFF. The CDR3 region has the DNA TGTGCCAGCAGCTCTGGGGCGAACACTGAAGCTTTCTTT.

This clonotype has ten or more counts. Here the CDR3 reads CASSPTGQYGYTF. The CDR3 region has the DNA TGTGCCAGCAGTCCGACAGGGCAATATGGCTACACCTTC. The rearrangement joins TRBV12-3 or TRBV12-4 to TRBJ1-2; TRBD1 aligns across 7 bases. This CDR3 is built from 13 residues. Unmatched junction bases numbered 5, after V lost 5 bases and J lost 5 bases.